The 19 T cell receptor beta chains below come from one sample, sequenced in a study of technical replicates of blood from a few donors. TCRdb keeps only in-frame clones here, not all; method: immunoSEQ multiplex PCR. The table lists tens of thousands of clones, 80% to 95% of them singletons, with about 4.5% in the top ten. The sample comprised PBMCs. The receptor set was obtained from a human donor in good health. Some clones in this sample may be carry-over from other donors' samples.

This clone was seen a single time. This chain connects TRBV9 to TRBJ2-1; 7 nucleotides align to TRBD1. Germline V lookup: CDR1 SGDLS, CDR2 YYNGEE. The ends lost 1 base at V and 4 bases at J; junction bases unmatched: 8. The CDR3 covers 16 residues. The CDR3 loop reads CASSVTDRASYNEQFF. In DNA, the CDR3 is TGTGCCAGCAGCGTAACCGACAGGGCGAGTTACAATGAGCAGTTCTTC.

The chain uses TRBV6-4 and TRBJ2-1; 10 bases are shared with TRBD1. Germline CDR1 reads MRHNA; CDR2 reads SNTAGT. V lost 4 bases, J lost 6 bases, and 6 bases stayed unmatched. The CDR3 has 15 residues. The CDR3, as DNA: TGTGCCAGCAGTGTGACAGGGGGCATGGGCAATGAGCAGTTCTTC. Translating it yields CASSVTGGMGNEQFF.

The CDR3 reads CASSTGQGYSNQPQHF. For the CDR3, the DNA is TGTGCCAGCAGCACGGGACAGGGGTATAGCAATCAGCCCCAGCATTTT. This sequence joins TRBV21-1 and TRBJ1-5; the table calls TRBD1, which could not be checked here. TRBV21-1 is a pseudogene locus. This CDR3 spans 16 amino acids.

V usage is TRBV2 and J usage is TRBJ1-2, with a weak D call TRBD1 (5 bases). There are 15 residues in the CDR3. Germline CDR1 is SNHLY and CDR2 is FYNNEI. V lost 4 bases and J lost 8, with 20 bases in between. The CDR3 reads CASSVYQGYPRGYTF. The CDR3 nucleotides are TGTGCCAGCAGTGTGTATCAGGGCTACCCGAGGGGCTACACCTTC.

J is TRBJ1-4 and V is TRBV5-1; perhaps TRBD1 as D (6 bases). With 4 bases removed from V and 8 bases from J, the gap between germline ends came to 15 bases. Germline loops: CDR1 SGHRS, CDR2 YFSETQ. This CDR3 is built from 14 residues. The CDR3 here is CASSLGPGEEKLFF. CDR3 in DNA: TGCGCCAGCAGCCTCGGGCCAGGGGAAGAAAAACTGTTTTTT.

This clone was recorded only once. The chain has TRBV9 and TRBJ2-1; 13 bases align to TRBD2. CDR3 length: 16 residues. In germline, CDR1 is SGDLS, CDR2 YYNGEE. J gave up 10 bases and V 3 bases, and 10 bases lay outside the gene matches. The DNA for the CDR3 is TGTGCCAGCAGCGAAGCCGGGACTAGCGGGACTCGAGAGCAGTTCTTC. It is translated as CASSEAGTSGTREQFF.

V gene TRBV6-5 combines with J gene TRBJ2-5; D call uncertain. The germline gives CDR1 MNHEY, CDR2 SVGAGI. The CDR3 runs 12 residues. V gave up 7 bases and J gave up 0 bases, with 6 bases separating them. CDR3 sequence reads: CASNGNQETQYF. CDR3 in DNA: TGTGCCAGCAACGGTAACCAAGAGACCCAGTACTTC.

The chain is built from TRBV7-2 and TRBJ2-7; 9 bases align to TRBD2. The junction had 8 bases not matched to a gene; V was cut back by 5 bases and J by 6 bases. This CDR3 region has 14 residues. Germline loops: CDR1 SGHTA, CDR2 FQGNSA. In nucleotides, the CDR3 is TGTGCCAGCAGCACAACCGGGACTAGCCCCGAGCAGTACTTC. It specifies CASSTTGTSPEQYF.

The rearrangement uses TRBV6-5 and TRBJ2-5; TRBD1 matches 9 bases. Germline V gives CDR1 MNHEY, CDR2 SVGAGI. The CDR3 extends over 16 amino acids. The V and J ends lost 4 bases and 2 bases, in that order; junction bases with no gene match: 8. This CDR3 is CASSSQGAVGQETQYF. DNA for the CDR3: TGTGCCAGCAGTTCACAGGGGGCGGTGGGTCAAGAGACCCAGTACTTC.

The J gene is TRBJ1-2, the V gene TRBV27; 12 nucleotides agree with TRBD1. This CDR3 contains 15 residues. Germline loops: CDR1 MNHEY, CDR2 SMNVEV (reference sequence). V shed 6 bases and J 5 bases; nucleotides not matched to a gene: 7. In DNA form, the CDR3 reads TGTGCCAGCAGGGGACAGGGGGCCTTGAATTATGGCTACACCTTC. This translates into CASRGQGALNYGYTF.

The V and J genes are TRBV4-3 and TRBJ2-3; D might be TRBD2 (6 bases). Trimming cost V 0 bases and J 0 bases, with 13 bases left between them. Germline-derived CDR1 and CDR2 are LGHNA and YSLEER. The CDR3 loop spans 17 amino acids. This chain's CDR3 is CASSQEPLAPSTDTQYF. The CDR3 bases are TGCGCCAGCAGCCAAGAGCCGCTAGCGCCTAGCACAGATACGCAGTATTTT.

This chain connects TRBV4-3 to TRBJ2-1, with D unresolved. This CDR3 region has 13 residues. The V gene's germline CDR1 is LGHNA and CDR2 YSLEER. Trimming removed 1 base from V and 7 bases from J, with 8 bases in between. The CDR3 sequence: CASSQALENEQFF. The CDR3 region has the DNA TGCGCCAGCAGCCAAGCCTTAGAGAATGAGCAGTTCTTC.

The chain is built from TRBV29-1 and TRBJ2-7; 11 bases match TRBD1. Losses at the gene ends were 6 bases for V and 3 bases for J; bases not matched to a gene: 4. Germline CDR1 reads SQVTM; CDR2 reads ANQGSEA. The CDR3 is 13 amino acids. The CDR3 nucleotides are TGCAGCGTCCGGGACAGGGGGTTCTACGAGCAGTACTTC. It specifies CSVRDRGFYEQYF.

The chain recombines TRBV7-3 with TRBJ2-3; 7 bases line up with TRBD2. The CDR3 spans 16 residues. V dropped 2 bases and J dropped 2; count of bases not matched to a gene: 7. Germline V gives CDR1 SGHTA, CDR2 FQGTGA. The CDR3 is CASSLDASGYTDTQYF. In DNA, the CDR3 is TGTGCCAGCAGCTTAGATGCTAGCGGATACACAGATACGCAGTATTTT.

The rearrangement links TRBV30 to TRBJ1-3, with a possible D match to TRBD1 (5 bases). CDR1 GTSNPN and CDR2 SVGIG come from the germline V gene (reference sequence). The CDR3 extends over 16 amino acids. V was clipped by 0 bases and J by 4 bases, with 16 bases between them. Here the CDR3 DNA reads TGTGCCTGGAGTGTAGGCAGGGATGGTTTCGGAAACACCATATATTTT. Translation: CAWSVGRDGFGNTIYF.

The chain is built from TRBV30 and TRBJ1-2; the match to TRBD1 covers 7 bases. Germline assignment: CDR1 GTSNPN and CDR2 SVGIG (reference sequence). The V segment lost 8 bases and the J segment 7 bases; nucleotides outside the gene matches: 7. This CDR3 region has 11 residues. Here the CDR3 DNA reads TGTGCCCGAGCCGGGACAGCTGGCTACACCTTC. Amino acid sequence: CARAGTAGYTF.

The chain combines TRBV14 with TRBJ2-7, with D uncertain. This CDR3 comprises 15 residues. V lost 5 bases to trimming and J lost 4 bases, with 18 bases between them. Germline CDR1 SGHDN, CDR2 FVKESK. CDR3 in DNA: TGTGCCAGCAGCTCCCTCAAAGAGCGCTCTTACGAGCAGTACTTC. It is translated as CASSSLKERSYEQYF. Variable domain in full (rest from reference TRBV14 and TRBJ2-7): EAGVTQFPSHSVIEKGQTVTLRCDPISGHDNLYWYRRVMGKEIKFLLHFVKESKQDESGMPNNRFLAERTGGTYSTLKVQPAELEDSGVYFCASSSLKERSYEQYFGPGTRLTVT.

This clone was recorded a few times. Here the CDR3 DNA reads TGTGCCAGCAGTGACCGGGGGGACTCCTACAATGAGCAGTTCTTC. It yields the protein CASSDRGDSYNEQFF. The chain recombines TRBV6-4 with TRBJ2-1; TRBD2 matches at 7 bases. The CDR3 extends over 15 amino acids. Per germline, CDR1 MRHNA and CDR2 SNTAGT. J was trimmed by 0 bases and V by 2 bases; bases with no gene match: 1.

The chain couples TRBV6-6 to TRBJ2-7; D is possibly TRBD2 (6 bases). Per the germline V gene, CDR1 is MNHNY and CDR2 is SVGAGI (reference sequence). The V and J ends lost 4 bases and 3 bases respectively, with 7 bases between them. The CDR3 length is 12 residues. For the CDR3, the DNA is TGTGCCAGCAGTTTGGGGGGCTACGAGCAGTACTTC. Translating it yields CASSLGGYEQYF.